These T cell receptor beta chains were read from a single sample in a study of CD8+ T cells in alopecia areata. Data came from immunoSEQ multiplex PCR; TCRdb stores just in-frame clones and leaves some out. The repertoire consists of more than 200,000 clones, with 64% occurring once and the leading ten covering 4% to 5%. Source: CD4+ T cells sorted from blood, taken at week 4, from a patient treated with tofacitinib. Receptor source: a human donor with alopecia areata. Both conserved end residues are part of each CDR3. The order of the fields is clone size, V gene, D gene, J gene, CDR3 DNA, CDR3 protein. D genes are given only for firm matches. The listing skips clone size in some rows; elsewhere it reads once, few, many or a size class.

.	TRBV10-2	TRBD2	TRBJ2-1	TGCGCCAGCAGCGGGGGGGCCCTTTCCTACAATGAGCAGTTCTTC	CASSGGALSYNEQFF
few	TRBV7-2	.	TRBJ1-5	TGTGCCAGCAGCTTAGACCGGGATCAGCCCCAGCATTTT	CASSLDRDQPQHF
.	TRBV29-1	.	TRBJ2-7	TGCAGCGTTGGGACAGCAAACCCCTACGAGCAGTACTTC	CSVGTANPYEQYF
.	TRBV10-3	.	TRBJ2-2	TGTGCCATCGGAGGTTTCGCGGAGGGCCGGGAGCTGTTTTTT	CAIGGFAEGRELFF
.	TRBV30	.	TRBJ1-5	TGTGCCTGGAGTGTAGGGGGCAATCAGCCCCAGCATTTT	CAWSVGGNQPQHF
.	TRBV4-3	TRBD1	TRBJ1-1	TGCGCCAGCAGTCGTCGACAGGGCTCGGTCACTGAAGCTTTCTTT	CASSRRQGSVTEAFF
.	TRBV5-1	TRBD1	TRBJ2-5	TGCGCCAGCAGCTCGGGCCCTAAGGACAGGCAAGAGACCCAGTACTTC	CASSSGPKDRQETQYF
.	TRBV14	TRBD1	TRBJ2-7	TGTGCCAGCAGCCCAGGGACAGGGACTTGGTGGTCCTACGAGCAGTACTTC	CASSPGTGTWWSYEQYF
.	TRBV7-9	.	TRBJ1-1	TGTGCCAGCAGCTTACATGTGAACACTGAAGCTTTCTTT	CASSLHVNTEAFF
.	TRBV9	.	TRBJ2-2	TGTGCCAGCAGCGTCGGGACTTTAAACACCGGGGAGCTGTTTTTT	CASSVGTLNTGELFF
.	TRBV7-2	.	TRBJ2-7	TGTGCCAGCAGCTTTAACGGAGGCTCCTACGAGCAGTACTTC	CASSFNGGSYEQYF
few	TRBV25-1	.	TRBJ2-5	TGTGCCAGCAGTTCCCCTCGGGAGACCCAGTACTTC	CASSSPRETQYF
.	TRBV10-3	.	TRBJ2-5	TGTGCCATCAGTGGATACACAGGGATCGGGACCCAGTACTTC	CAISGYTGIGTQYF
.	TRBV4-3	.	TRBJ2-7	TGCGCCAGCAGCCAAGATCTGTACTACGAGCAGTACTTC	CASSQDLYYEQYF
.	TRBV4-1	.	TRBJ2-2	TGCGCCAGCAGCCGTGGGGATTTGTCCGGGGAGCTGTTTTTT	CASSRGDLSGELFF